The 9 T cell receptor beta chains below all came from one sample that was sequenced in a study of cytomegalovirus exposure and HLA in healthy donors. The PCR employed 60 Vbeta primers together with 13 Jbeta primers. Using immunoSEQ multiplex PCR, the repertoire was profiled, and TCRdb retains in-frame clones only, with some absent. The top ten hold 5.6% of the sample, which has 75,000 to 95,000 clones, 80% to 90% seen once. The specimen sequenced was PBMCs. The receptor set was obtained from a woman aged 18-29 years in good health and CMV-seropositive.

The chain carries TRBV9 and TRBJ1-2; no definite D call. Deletions cut 0 bases from V and 7 bases from J, with 7 bases between. The CDR3 is 12 residues long. CDR1 is SGDLS, CDR2 YYNGEE, per germline. The CDR3 DNA reads TGTGCCAGCAGCGTAGCTAGCGGTGGCTACACCTTC. Translating it yields CASSVASGGYTF.

A remark on this clone: The sample carries other DNA sequences with the same CDR3. This sequence joins TRBV5-6 and TRBJ1-3; weak D call: TRBD1 (5 bases). Per germline, CDR1 SGHDT and CDR2 YYEEEE. With 2 bases removed from V and 8 bases from J, the gap between germline ends came to 8 bases. The CDR3 extends over 12 amino acids. CDR3 in DNA: TGTGCCAGCAGCTTAGGGGTGGACACCATATATTTT. It yields the protein CASSLGVDTIYF.

CDR3: CASSQGTDGIGGYTF. CDR3 bases: TGTGCCAGCAGTCAGGGGACAGATGGAATAGGGGGCTACACCTTC. This chain uses TRBV28 with TRBJ1-2, with TRBD1 matching 7 bases. The junction had 14 bases not matched to a gene; V was cut back by 5 bases and J by 8 bases. The length of the CDR3 is 15 residues. Per germline, CDR1 MDHEN and CDR2 SYDVKM.

The chain employs TRBV7-6 and TRBJ2-6, with a possible D match to TRBD1 (6 bases). CDR1 and CDR2 from the germline V gene are SGHVS and FNYEAQ. Trimming cost V 3 bases and J 4 bases, with 13 bases left between them. This CDR3 comprises 16 residues. CDR3 nucleotides: TGTGCCAGCAGCTTGAGACCAGGGGCCGGGGCCAACGTCCTGACTTTC. It codes for CASSLRPGAGANVLTF.

J is TRBJ1-6 and V is TRBV7-9, with D tentatively TRBD1 (6 bases). The length of the CDR3 is 16 residues. Trimming cost V 1 base and J 7 bases, with 14 bases left between them. Germline CDR1 reads SEHNR; CDR2 reads FQNEAQ (reference sequence). The CDR3 protein is CASSLVGYRENSPLHF. The DNA for the CDR3 is TGTGCCAGCAGCTTAGTCGGATACAGGGAGAATTCACCCCTCCACTTT.

The genes are TRBV9 and TRBJ1-3; no clear D. The CDR3 totals 17 residues. From germline, CDR1 is SGDLS and CDR2 YYNGEE. Trimming left V 0 bases short and J 0 bases short, with 13 bases between. CDR3: CASSVATGYRSGNTIYF. DNA for the CDR3: TGTGCCAGCAGCGTAGCTACGGGGTATCGCTCTGGAAACACCATATATTTT.

The V gene is TRBV6-1, the J gene TRBJ1-4, with D possibly matching TRBD1 (5 bases). Between the trimmed V and J ends, which lost 2 bases and 7 bases, there was a span of 8 bases. The CDR3 sequence is 13 residues long. CDR1 and CDR2 (germline): MNHNS, SASEGT. This chain's CDR3 is CASSELRGEKLFF. CDR3 nucleotides: TGTGCCAGCAGTGAATTAAGGGGTGAAAAACTGTTTTTT.

V gene TRBV9 combines with J gene TRBJ1-2; 10 bases are shared with TRBD1. Germline CDR1 SGDLS, CDR2 YYNGEE. The CDR3 consists of 17 residues. V was clipped by 4 bases and J by 4 bases; unmatched bases: 13. CDR3 bases: TGTGCCAGCAGCCCACTGGTGGTGGGACAGGGGACCTATGGCTACACCTTC. This gives the protein CASSPLVVGQGTYGYTF.

This clone was picked up a small number of times. The chain's CDR3 is CASSLGPGFSNQPQHF. CDR3 DNA sequence: TGTGCCAGCAGCTTAGGTCCAGGGTTTAGCAATCAGCCCCAGCATTTT. The J gene is TRBJ1-5, the V gene TRBV7-6, with D perhaps TRBD1 (5 bases). V lost 1 base and J lost 0, with 10 bases in between. This CDR3 comprises 16 residues. Germline CDR1 is SGHVS and CDR2 is FNYEAQ.